Sequencing of this TCR beta chain was carried out in a study of T cell responses to AZD1222 COVID-19 vaccine. In this sample, this clone turned up a few times. Its antigen is undetermined. Assay used: immunoSEQ multiplex PCR; TCRdb lists only in-frame clones, some missing. The sample shows 140,000 to 150,000 clones, 75% to 85% of them seen only once. Findings and caveats of the study: Spike was spanned by vaccine-associated CD4 TCRs, with dominance at 160-218 and 743-854. Repertoire sampling occurred only after the peak T cell response. As reported, nearly half of all spike-specific TCRs target variant regions that are unmutated. Baseline seropositivity occurred in only 5 to 7 AZD1222 recipients.

This receptor was identified in an adult in good health. Specimen: peripheral blood, collected on day 0 of MenACWY control vaccination.

The CDR3, as DNA: TGTGCCAGCAGTCCTACAGGGGGAGGTGGCAATCAGCCCCAGCATTTT. Protein sequence: CASSPTGGGGNQPQHF. The chain is built from TRBV28 and TRBJ1-5; 8 bases are shared with TRBD1. In germline, CDR1 is MDHEN, CDR2 SYDVKM. This CDR3 has 16 amino acids. V dropped 5 bases and J dropped 2; count of bases not matched to a gene: 8.